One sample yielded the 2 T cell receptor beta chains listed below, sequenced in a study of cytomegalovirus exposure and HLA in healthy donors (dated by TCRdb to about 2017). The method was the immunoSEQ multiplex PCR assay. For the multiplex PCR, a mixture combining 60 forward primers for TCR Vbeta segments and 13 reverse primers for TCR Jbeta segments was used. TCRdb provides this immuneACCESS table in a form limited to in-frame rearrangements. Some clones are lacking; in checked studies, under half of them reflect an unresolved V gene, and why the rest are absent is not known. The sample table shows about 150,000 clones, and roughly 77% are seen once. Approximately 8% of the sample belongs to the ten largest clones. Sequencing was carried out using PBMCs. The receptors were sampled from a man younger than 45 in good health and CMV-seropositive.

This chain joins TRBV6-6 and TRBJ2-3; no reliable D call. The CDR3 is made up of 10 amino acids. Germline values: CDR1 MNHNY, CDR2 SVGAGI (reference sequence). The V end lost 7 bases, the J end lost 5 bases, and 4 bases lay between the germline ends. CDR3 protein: CASIGDTQYF. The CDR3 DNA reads TGTGCCAGCATCGGAGATACGCAGTATTTT.

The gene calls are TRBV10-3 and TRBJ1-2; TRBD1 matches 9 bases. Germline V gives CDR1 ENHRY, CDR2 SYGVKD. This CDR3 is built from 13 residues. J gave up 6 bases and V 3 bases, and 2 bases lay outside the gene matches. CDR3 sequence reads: CAISDRDRDGYTF. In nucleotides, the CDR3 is TGTGCCATCAGTGACCGGGACAGGGATGGCTACACCTTC.